Below are 23 T cell receptor beta chains sequenced from a single sample in a study of technical replicates of blood from a few donors. Generated by immunoSEQ multiplex PCR, the TCRdb table keeps only in-frame clones and is missing some. Of about 16,000 clones listed, roughly 86% were seen once; the top ten hold roughly 11%. The sequenced sample consisted of PBMCs. The receptors stem from a human donor in good health.

The chain has TRBV7-3 and TRBJ2-3; D is unclear. The CDR3 consists of 20 residues. Per the germline V gene, CDR1 is SGHTA and CDR2 is FQGTGA. V was shortened by 1 base and J by 4 bases, with 27 bases between the two germline ends. CDR3 bases: TGTGCCAGCAGCTTAATGAAAACTGCCCGGTGGAGCTCTGTTGCAGATACGCAGTATTTT. The encoded protein is CASSLMKTARWSSVADTQYF.

The genes are TRBV19 and TRBJ2-7; 10 nucleotides agree with TRBD2. CDR3 length: 15 residues. Per germline, CDR1 LNHDA and CDR2 SQIVND (reference sequence). J was trimmed by 2 bases and V by 6 bases; bases with no gene match: 7. The CDR3 bases are TGTGCCAGTAGAATCACTAGCGGGAACCCCTACGAGCAGTACTTC. Translation gives CASRITSGNPYEQYF.

This clone was counted only a few times. The CDR3 here is CASTDGGGYNEQFF. The CDR3 DNA reads as TGTGCCAGTACCGATGGGGGGGGGTATAATGAGCAGTTCTTC. The chain combines TRBV19 with TRBJ2-1; the match to TRBD2 covers 7 bases. Germline loops: CDR1 LNHDA, CDR2 SQIVND (reference sequence). The V and J ends lost 7 bases and 7 bases, in that order; junction bases with no gene match: 10. The CDR3 sequence is 14 residues long.

The rearrangement uses TRBV29-1 and TRBJ2-1; 9 bases line up with TRBD2. There are 16 residues in the CDR3. After removal of 7 bases from V and 0 bases from J, the junction contained 10 bases not matched to a gene. Germline assignment: CDR1 SQVTM and CDR2 ANQGSEA. In nucleotides, the CDR3 is TGCAGCGCCGGGACTAGCCGCCAGAGCTCCTACAATGAGCAGTTCTTC. Amino acids: CSAGTSRQSSYNEQFF.

This clone was seen more than once but under ten times. The chain recombines TRBV2 with TRBJ2-1, with 7 positions matching TRBD1. This CDR3 is built from 12 residues. CDR1 is SNHLY, CDR2 FYNNEI, per germline. V shed 5 bases, J shed 12 bases, and the junction held 7 bases outside the gene matches. CDR3 DNA sequence: TGTGCCAGCAGTCGAAGGACAGGTGGGCAGTTCTTC. Encoded protein: CASSRRTGGQFF.

The chain is built from TRBV2 and TRBJ2-5; 8 bases are a match to TRBD1. Per germline, CDR1 SNHLY and CDR2 FYNNEI. V gave up 3 bases and J gave up 4 bases; unmatched junction bases: 4. CDR3 length equals 14 residues. CDR3 nucleotide sequence: TGTGCCAGCAGTGAGCAGGGGGCCGGAGAGACCCAGTACTTC. Amino acid sequence: CASSEQGAGETQYF.

The V call is TRBV7-8, the J call TRBJ2-7; D is undetermined. This CDR3 spans 14 amino acids. V lost 0 bases and J lost 3, with 9 bases in between. Germline V gene data show CDR1 as SGHVS and CDR2 as FQNEAQ. CDR3 amino acids: CASSLALGHYEQYF. In DNA, the CDR3 is TGTGCCAGCAGCTTAGCGTTGGGCCACTACGAGCAGTACTTC.

This chain joins TRBV7-7 and TRBJ2-2, with D uncertain. V was trimmed by 4 bases and J by 0 bases, leaving 12 bases between them. Germline V gene data show CDR1 as SSHAT and CDR2 as FNYEAQ (reference sequence). The CDR3 consists of 16 residues. This CDR3 is CASSSDSTSNTGELFF. The CDR3, as DNA: TGTGCCAGCAGCTCCGACTCGACGTCGAACACCGGGGAGCTGTTTTTT.

The rearrangement links TRBV29-1 to TRBJ2-5; tentative D call: TRBD2 (5 bases). The germline V gene has CDR1 SQVTM and CDR2 ANQGSEA. CDR3 size: 11 residues. V was shortened by 6 bases and J by 9 bases, with 14 bases between the two germline ends. This CDR3 reads CSVGEQSAQYF. The CDR3 DNA sequence: TGCAGCGTCGGGGAGCAGTCGGCCCAGTACTTC.

The chain recombines TRBV11-2 with TRBJ2-1; D is possibly TRBD2 (7 bases). The germline V and J ends were trimmed by 7 bases and 1 base, with 17 bases remaining between them. This CDR3 has 16 residues. Germline CDR1 and CDR2: SGHAT and FQNNGV. This CDR3 reads CASKGVREISYNEQFF. Written as DNA, the CDR3 is TGTGCCAGCAAGGGGGTGCGGGAGATATCCTACAATGAGCAGTTCTTC.

The chain employs TRBV5-1 and TRBJ1-3; D is possibly TRBD1 (5 bases). The germline V and J ends were trimmed by 4 bases and 0 bases, with 11 bases remaining between them. Germline V gene data show CDR1 as SGHRS and CDR2 as YFSETQ. CDR3 size: 15 residues. This chain's CDR3 is CASSPGQTSGNTIYF. The CDR3 DNA follows: TGCGCCAGCAGCCCAGGACAAACCTCTGGAAACACCATATATTTT.

CDR3 in DNA: TGCGCCAGCAGCTTGTCTCTTCGGGGTTGGAACACCGGGGAGCTGTTTTTT. Its protein is CASSLSLRGWNTGELFF. The J gene is TRBJ2-2, the V gene TRBV5-1; D might be TRBD2 (5 bases). V lost 1 base, J lost 1 base, and 14 bases lay in between. The CDR3 sequence is 17 residues long. The germline CDR1 and CDR2 sequences are SGHRS and YFSETQ.

This chain joins TRBV1 and TRBJ2-2; TRBD1 is the table's D call, not checked against the DNA. TRBV1 is classified as a pseudogene. The CDR3 length is 17 residues. The CDR3 loop is CTSSQDGGQEISGELFF. CDR3 nucleotides: TGCACCAGCAGCCAAGACGGGGGACAGGAGATATCCGGGGAGCTGTTTTTT.

This chain connects TRBV6-5 to TRBJ1-2; 8 positions match TRBD1. Losses at the gene ends were 5 bases for V and 2 bases for J; bases not matched to a gene: 4. The CDR3 covers 14 residues. Germline V lookup: CDR1 MNHEY, CDR2 SVGAGI. The CDR3 protein is CASSGTGLNYGYTF. In nucleotides, the CDR3 is TGTGCCAGCAGTGGGACAGGCCTAAACTATGGCTACACCTTC.

This rearrangement joins TRBV30 to TRBJ1-1; TRBD1 agrees at 10 bases. The V and J ends lost 6 bases and 1 base, in that order; junction bases with no gene match: 11. The CDR3 contains 16 residues. Germline V gives CDR1 GTSNPN, CDR2 SVGIG (reference sequence). CDR3 in amino acids: CACSSRDRGRNTEAFF. The CDR3 DNA sequence: TGTGCCTGCTCATCCCGGGACAGGGGAAGGAACACTGAAGCTTTCTTT. The full variable domain, rest sourced from reference TRBV30 and TRBJ1-1, is SQTIHQWPATLVQPVGSPLSLECTVEGTSNPNLYWYRQAAGRGLQLLFYSVGIGQISSEVPQNLSASRPQDRQFILSSKKLLLSDSGFYLCACSSRDRGRNTEAFFGQGTRLTVV.

V gene TRBV7-9 combines with J gene TRBJ2-1, with a weak D call TRBD2 (6 bases). CDR1 is SEHNR, CDR2 FQNEAQ, per germline (reference sequence). The CDR3 sequence is 16 residues long. The V gene lost 5 bases and the J gene lost 1 base, with 15 bases spanning the gap. CDR3 protein: CASSTLAARSYNEQFF. The CDR3 bases are TGTGCCAGCAGCACCTTAGCGGCGAGATCCTACAATGAGCAGTTCTTC.

This chain links TRBV30 with TRBJ2-5, with 9 bases lining up with TRBD1. V gave up 2 bases and J gave up 5 bases; unmatched junction bases: 6. The CDR3 is 14 amino acids. Germline CDR1 reads GTSNPN; CDR2 reads SVGIG (reference sequence). CDR3 protein: CAWSPGTGTETQYF. In nucleotides, the CDR3 is TGTGCCTGGAGTCCCGGGACAGGGACGGAGACCCAGTACTTC.

This clone turned up a few times. The V call is TRBV19, the J call TRBJ2-1; D is perhaps TRBD2 (5 bases). Between the trimmed V and J ends, which lost 5 bases and 3 bases, there was a span of 11 bases. Germline-derived CDR1 and CDR2 are LNHDA and SQIVND (reference sequence). The CDR3 loop spans 14 amino acids. CDR3 DNA sequence: TGTGCCAGTAGTGGCGGGCGTGACTACAATGAGCAGTTCTTC. Translating it yields CASSGGRDYNEQFF.

The chain is built from TRBV19 and TRBJ1-5, with TRBD1 identical over 7 bases. CDR3 size: 15 residues. V gave up 1 base and J gave up 9 bases; unmatched junction bases: 9. Germline V CDR1 and CDR2: LNHDA, SQIVND (reference sequence). CDR3 amino acids: CASSIGGQTARPQHF. CDR3 nucleotide sequence: TGTGCCAGTAGTATAGGGGGACAGACAGCCAGGCCCCAGCATTTT.

The V call is TRBV5-6, the J call TRBJ2-1; the match to TRBD2 covers 8 bases. V lost 4 bases, J lost 3 bases, and 3 bases stayed unmatched. The CDR3 has 14 residues. The germline gives CDR1 SGHDT, CDR2 YYEEEE. The CDR3 sequence: CASSPTSVYNEQFF. CDR3 sequence (DNA): TGTGCCAGCAGCCCGACTAGCGTCTACAATGAGCAGTTCTTC.

This sequence joins TRBV10-3 and TRBJ2-1; 15 positions match TRBD2. Germline CDR1 ENHRY, CDR2 SYGVKD. CDR3 length: 15 residues. The V and J ends lost 9 bases and 7 bases, in that order; junction bases with no gene match: 7. The CDR3 is CAIYSGTSGRNEQFF. The CDR3 DNA is TGTGCCATATATTCCGGGACTAGCGGGAGGAATGAGCAGTTCTTC.

The chain is built from TRBV6-5 and TRBJ2-7; D is ambiguous. V was cut by 0 bases and J by 4 bases, with 7 bases left in between. Germline values: CDR1 MNHEY, CDR2 SVGAGI. The CDR3 has 13 amino acids. CDR3 sequence reads: CASSYSTGYEQYF. The CDR3 DNA follows: TGTGCCAGCAGTTACTCGACCGGGTACGAGCAGTACTTC.

The CDR3 spells CASSFIPGLAGSRGLGEQFF. The CDR3 DNA follows: TGTGCCAGCAGCTTTATTCCGGGACTAGCGGGATCCCGGGGTTTAGGTGAGCAGTTCTTC. The chain links TRBV13 to TRBJ2-1, with 13 bases fitting TRBD2. Germline CDR1 reads PRHDT; CDR2 reads FYEKMQ (reference sequence). Trimming removed 3 bases from V and 9 bases from J; junction bases left unmatched: 20. There are 20 residues in the CDR3.